Included here is one TCR beta chain sequence, with context. This sample was included in a study of blood T cell repertoires in COVID-19. Study details: The study drew acute and convalescent COVID-19 samples from the United States, Italy and Spain. Sources were T cells, B-cell-depleted T cells, or PBMCs; the material itself was cDNA or gDNA.

Authors' processing steps: Cell counts per sample came from amplifying reference gene primers. The table came from immunoSEQ multiplex PCR; TCRdb's copy has only in-frame clones and leaves some out. V, J and clone size derive from that table, while D and trimming were established from the DNA sequence. The sample lists 110,000 to 150,000 clones, around 80% occurring once. The sequenced sample consisted of peripheral blood. The sequence came from a man aged 65-85 years who had recovered from COVID-19.

The CDR3 here is CAWSVGGRTGELFF. CDR3 nucleotide sequence: TGTGCCTGGAGTGTTGGTGGGAGGACCGGGGAGCTGTTTTTT. V and J are TRBV30 and TRBJ2-2, with a possible D match to TRBD2 (6 bases). The germline V gene has CDR1 GTSNPN and CDR2 SVGIG (reference sequence). The CDR3 extends over 14 amino acids. Between the trimmed V and J ends, which lost 0 bases and 5 bases, there was a span of 10 bases.